What follows are 26 T cell receptor beta chains derived from one specimen sequenced in a study of cytomegalovirus exposure and HLA in healthy donors. The PCR used 60 Vbeta and 13 Jbeta primers. This table comes from immunoSEQ multiplex PCR, and its TCRdb copy is limited to in-frame clones, with some not included. The sample has under 100,000 clones, roughly 82% seen once; the top ten hold 7.5% to 9.5%. The specimen sequenced was PBMCs. The receptors were gathered from a human donor in good health.

CDR3 sequence reads: CASSLPPGSSYNEQFF. CDR3 coding DNA: TGTGCCAGTAGTCTCCCCCCGGGGAGCTCCTACAATGAGCAGTTCTTC. The chain recombines TRBV19 with TRBJ2-1; D is perhaps TRBD2 (5 bases). The CDR3 length is 16 residues. The V end lost 5 bases, the J end lost 0 bases, and 14 bases lay between the germline ends. In germline, CDR1 is LNHDA, CDR2 SQIVND (reference sequence).

CDR3 sequence: CASSLSGRQRETQYF. The CDR3 DNA is TGTGCCAGCAGCCTGAGCGGGAGGCAAAGGGAGACCCAGTACTTC. The chain uses TRBV11-2 and TRBJ2-5, with 9 bases that match TRBD2. CDR3 length equals 15 residues. V was clipped by 5 bases and J by 5 bases; unmatched bases: 9. From germline, CDR1 is SGHAT and CDR2 FQNNGV.

The chain has TRBV19 and TRBJ2-6; D is possibly TRBD1 (5 bases). The germline V and J ends were trimmed by 4 bases and 0 bases, with 16 bases remaining between them. The germline V gene encodes CDR1 LNHDA and CDR2 SQIVND (reference sequence). The CDR3 runs to 18 residues. CDR3 protein: CASSTLPRAFSGANVLTF. CDR3 nucleotides: TGTGCCAGTAGTACCCTACCCAGGGCATTCTCTGGGGCCAACGTCCTGACTTTC.

On this clone itself: Other DNA sequences in the same sample also yield this CDR3. The genes are TRBV19 and TRBJ1-1, with D possibly TRBD1 on 6 matching bases. The CDR3 has 15 residues. Looked up from germline, CDR1 is LNHDA and CDR2 is SQIVND (reference sequence). Trimming cost V 6 bases and J 5 bases, with 19 bases left between them. CDR3 region: CASSFLQGRGTEAFF. CDR3 nucleotides: TGTGCCAGTAGCTTCCTACAGGGCCGTGGAACTGAAGCTTTCTTT.

This chain uses TRBV5-1 with TRBJ2-2; 9 bases line up with TRBD1. The germline CDR1 and CDR2 sequences are SGHRS and YFSETQ. The CDR3 is made up of 14 amino acids. V shed 5 bases and J 7 bases; nucleotides not matched to a gene: 6. Here the CDR3 DNA reads TGCGCCAGCAGTTCGGGACAGGGTATCGGGGAGCTGTTTTTT. The encoded protein is CASSSGQGIGELFF.

The chain couples TRBV4-1 to TRBJ2-5, with 10 bases fitting TRBD2. Trimming at V came to 4 bases and at J to 5 bases, leaving 7 bases not matched to a gene. Looked up from germline, CDR1 is MGHRA and CDR2 is YSYEKL. The CDR3 totals 15 residues. The CDR3 is CASSRKRGGPETQYF. In nucleotides, the CDR3 is TGCGCCAGCAGCCGAAAGCGGGGGGGCCCGGAGACCCAGTACTTC.

The chain combines TRBV27 with TRBJ2-7; 9 nucleotides match TRBD1. CDR3 length equals 16 residues. Germline V gene lookup returns CDR1 MNHEY and CDR2 SMNVEV (reference sequence). Trimming at V came to 5 bases and at J to 1 base, leaving 9 bases not matched to a gene. CDR3 sequence (DNA): TGTGCCAGCAGTCCTATGCTACAGGGGGCGTCCTACGAGCAGTACTTC. Its translation: CASSPMLQGASYEQYF.

This clone was seen only a few times. In DNA form, the CDR3 reads TGTGCCAGCTCACTCACGGGAGGGACGCAGTACAATGAGCAGTTCTTC. This codes for CASSLTGGTQYNEQFF. The V and J genes are TRBV18 and TRBJ2-1, with 8 bases fitting TRBD2. Germline CDR1 is KGHSH and CDR2 is LQKENI. CDR3 length: 16 residues. The trim removed 4 bases at V and 4 bases at J, leaving 9 bases unmatched.

This clone was seen a handful of times. The CDR3 nucleotides read TGCGCCAGCAGCCAAGAAGGCCTAGCGGGGGGGCCCTATCTTCGGTATTTT. Encoded protein: CASSQEGLAGGPYLRYF. The rearrangement uses TRBV4-1 and TRBJ2-3, with 12 bases matching TRBD2. The CDR3 sequence is 17 residues long. Unmatched junction bases numbered 15, after V lost 0 bases and J lost 14 bases. Per the germline V gene, CDR1 is MGHRA and CDR2 is YSYEKL.

The chain joins TRBV9 to TRBJ2-1; D not resolved. Germline V lookup: CDR1 SGDLS, CDR2 YYNGEE. V shed 0 bases and J shed 10 bases, with 5 bases lying between them. The CDR3 contains 11 residues. The CDR3 loop is CASSVEEEQFF. CDR3 coding DNA: TGTGCCAGCAGCGTAGAAGAGGAGCAGTTCTTC.

V and J are TRBV7-2 and TRBJ2-7; no reliable D call. Germline CDR1 and CDR2: SGHTA and FQGNSA. Trimming stripped 1 base from V and 4 bases from J, with 5 bases between. The CDR3 consists of 12 residues. CDR3 sequence: CASSLVEYEQYF. As DNA, the CDR3 is TGTGCCAGCAGCTTAGTCGAGTACGAGCAGTACTTC.

V usage is TRBV6-5 and J usage is TRBJ2-7; 12 bases agree with TRBD1. This CDR3 is built from 15 residues. CDR1 and CDR2 (germline): MNHEY, SVGAGI. V gave up 2 bases and J gave up 7 bases; unmatched junction bases: 6. CDR3 protein: CASSYRDRGLGEQYF. In DNA form, the CDR3 reads TGTGCCAGCAGTTACCGGGACAGGGGGCTAGGGGAGCAGTACTTC.

The chain is built from TRBV5-1 and TRBJ2-3, with D perhaps TRBD1 (5 bases). Germline V CDR1 and CDR2: SGHRS, YFSETQ. CDR3 length: 14 residues. V dropped 6 bases and J dropped 3 bases, with 14 bases sitting between them. CDR3 coding DNA: TGCGCCAGCAATCCCCAGGGCAGTACAGATACGCAGTATTTT. Translated: CASNPQGSTDTQYF.

V gene TRBV6-5 combines with J gene TRBJ2-1, with 13 bases lining up with TRBD2. This CDR3 comprises 15 residues. J gave up 7 bases and V 1 base, and 1 base lay outside the gene matches. The germline V gene has CDR1 MNHEY and CDR2 SVGAGI. The CDR3 protein is CASSYWGLAGNEQFF. The CDR3 coding sequence is TGTGCCAGCAGTTACTGGGGACTAGCGGGAAATGAGCAGTTCTTC.

Concerning this clone itself: The same CDR3 also results from other DNA sequences found in this sample. The J gene is TRBJ2-7, the V gene TRBV5-1; the match to TRBD1 covers 9 bases. The CDR3 runs 14 residues. Germline V gene sequence: CDR1 SGHRS, CDR2 YFSETQ. Trimming took 4 bases from V and 2 from J; bases not matched to a gene: 4. CDR3 protein: CASSPRQGAYEQYF. DNA of the CDR3: TGCGCCAGCAGCCCGAGACAGGGGGCCTACGAGCAGTACTTC.

In DNA, the CDR3 is TGTGCCAGTAGGGGAAGCACAGGGGTCGGGGAGACCCAGTACTTC. It translates to CASRGSTGVGETQYF. The chain couples TRBV19 to TRBJ2-5, with TRBD1 matching over 7 bases. The CDR3 is 15 residues long. From germline, CDR1 is LNHDA and CDR2 SQIVND (reference sequence). With V trimmed by 6 bases and J by 5 bases, 12 bases remained unmatched.

The chain carries TRBV5-3 and TRBJ1-4; D uncertain. TRBV5-3 belongs to the ORF category, with a function that is uncertain. V shed 0 bases and J shed 4 bases, with 7 bases lying between them. The CDR3 is 14 amino acids. CDR3 DNA: TGTGCCAGAAGCTTGGGCGGCTATAATGAAAAACTGTTTTTT. It yields the protein CARSLGGYNEKLFF.

This chain connects TRBV4-2 to TRBJ2-3, with 8 bases lining up with TRBD2. V shed 4 bases and J 1 base; nucleotides not matched to a gene: 7. Germline V lookup: CDR1 LGHNA, CDR2 YNFKEQ. There are 16 residues in the CDR3. The CDR3 nucleotides are TGTGCCAGCAGCCCTCGGGCAGCGGGAGGCACAGATACGCAGTATTTT. It codes for CASSPRAAGGTDTQYF.

This rearrangement joins TRBV9 to TRBJ2-6, with D unresolved. Germline CDR1 reads SGDLS; CDR2 reads YYNGEE. This CDR3 has 17 residues. The germline V and J ends were trimmed by 4 bases and 4 bases, with 18 bases remaining between them. CDR3 DNA: TGTGCCAGCAGCTCCCAAAGCGTAAAGGCCGGGGCCAACGTCCTGACTTTC. Its translation is CASSSQSVKAGANVLTF.

This rearrangement joins TRBV5-1 to TRBJ2-3; no reliable D call. CDR1 is SGHRS and CDR2 is YFSETQ in the germline V gene. The CDR3 length is 16 residues. Trimming took 4 bases from V and 2 from J, leaving 17 bases between them. CDR3 loop: CASSRVETRITDTQYF. The CDR3 nucleotides read TGCGCCAGCAGCCGCGTGGAAACCAGGATCACAGATACGCAGTATTTT.

The V call is TRBV9, the J call TRBJ2-3, with 12 bases matching TRBD2. The CDR3 loop spans 17 amino acids. In germline, CDR1 is SGDLS, CDR2 YYNGEE. V was clipped by 2 bases and J by 6 bases; unmatched bases: 10. The chain's CDR3 is CASSVALAGGPLDTQYF. CDR3 coding DNA: TGTGCCAGCAGCGTCGCACTAGCGGGGGGCCCTCTGGATACGCAGTATTTT.

The CDR3 DNA reads as TGTGCCAGCAGCTTACCCCCCCGACTAGCGGGGAGAGAAGAGACCCAGTACTTC. It is translated as CASSLPPRLAGREETQYF. This rearrangement joins TRBV7-8 to TRBJ2-5; 11 bases align to TRBD2. The V and J ends lost 2 bases and 3 bases, in that order; junction bases with no gene match: 11. CDR3 size: 18 residues. Germline V lookup: CDR1 SGHVS, CDR2 FQNEAQ.

V is TRBV18 and J is TRBJ2-7; 10 positions agree with TRBD1. Per germline, CDR1 KGHSH and CDR2 LQKENI. CDR3 length equals 13 residues. Germline trimming cut 8 bases from V and 3 bases from J; bases unmatched to any gene: 4. The CDR3 protein is CASTRTGGYEQYF. In nucleotides, the CDR3 is TGTGCCAGCACCCGGACAGGGGGCTACGAGCAGTACTTC. The complete variable domain, with remaining parts taken from reference TRBV18 and TRBJ2-7, reads NAGVMQNPRHLVRRRGQEARLRCSPMKGHSHVYWYRQLPEEGLKFMVYLQKENIIDESGMPKERFSAEFPKEGPSILRIQQVVRGDSAAYFCASTRTGGYEQYFGPGTRLTVT.

The chain uses TRBV6-5 and TRBJ1-2; no definite D call. Germline-derived CDR1 and CDR2 are MNHEY and SVGAGI. CDR3 size: 14 residues. Deletions cut 2 bases from V and 2 bases from J, with 9 bases between. The CDR3 region has the DNA TGTGCCAGCAGTTACGTCGGTACGAACTATGGCTACACCTTC. Translation gives CASSYVGTNYGYTF.

This clone was detected only once. The chain combines TRBV2 with TRBJ1-2; D may be TRBD1 (6 bases). Per the germline V gene, CDR1 is SNHLY and CDR2 is FYNNEI. CDR3 size: 14 residues. V lost 3 bases to trimming and J lost 4 bases, with 12 bases between them. CDR3 sequence (DNA): TGTGCCAGCAGTGACGGGGGGCGGGTCTATGGCTACACCTTC. Encoded protein: CASSDGGRVYGYTF.

The genes are TRBV2 and TRBJ2-2; D is ambiguous. The CDR3 extends over 15 amino acids. Germline assignment: CDR1 SNHLY and CDR2 FYNNEI. Trimming left V 3 bases short and J 0 bases short, with 8 bases between. CDR3 protein: CASSDLRTNTGELFF. The CDR3 DNA reads as TGTGCCAGCAGTGATCTCAGAACGAACACCGGGGAGCTGTTTTTT.